Shown below are 17 T cell receptor beta chains from a single sample sequenced in a study of T cells in Graves' hyperthyroidism and ophthalmopathy. The TCR beta CDR3 regions underwent amplification using RNA transcripts as the source. First-round RT-PCR targeting the TCR CDR3 was performed with the HTBI primer set. TCRdb re-called the multiplex PCR reads with MiXCR, one entry per CDR3 protein. The sample shows roughly 100,000 distinct CDR3 sequences, roughly 44% of them seen only once. Source material: blood. The origin of the receptors is a man between 35 and 55 years old with Graves' hyperthyroidism.

A remark on this clonotype: This may arise from a read error, as a much more abundant clone is one base away. J is TRBJ2-5 and V is TRBV7-2; possible D gene TRBD1, 7 bases. This CDR3 comprises 17 residues. The germline gives CDR1 SGHTA, CDR2 FQGNSA. For the CDR3, the DNA is TGTGCCAGCAGCCAAGAGGGGGCTGGCGGGAAGTGGGAGACCCAATACTTC. Translated, it gives CASSQEGAGGKWETQYF.

The table lists this clonotype with many counts. The V call is TRBV5-4, the J call TRBJ2-3; D gene ambiguous. V lost 2 bases to trimming and J lost 1 base, with 5 bases between them. The germline CDR1 and CDR2 sequences are SGHNT and YYREEE (reference sequence). The CDR3 has 13 residues. CDR3: CASSFLGTDTQYF. CDR3 bases: TGTGCCAGCAGCTTCCTCGGCACAGATACGCAGTATTTT.

On this clonotype itself: It may be a read error: a sequence one base away is much more abundant. J is TRBJ2-7 and V is TRBV12-3 or TRBV12-4, with 14 bases fitting TRBD2. The CDR3 loop spans 15 amino acids. With V trimmed by 9 bases and J by 7 bases, 11 bases remained unmatched. The chain's CDR3 is CASSLTSGRAREQYV. The DNA for the CDR3 is TGTGCCAGTTCCTTGACTAGCGGGAGGGCGAGAGAGCAGTACGTC.

This clonotype was seen at least ten times. The J gene is TRBJ1-6, the V gene TRBV5-4; weak D call: TRBD1 (6 bases). The germline V and J ends were trimmed by 0 bases and 8 bases, with 12 bases remaining between them. The length of the CDR3 is 15 residues. Germline values: CDR1 SGHNT, CDR2 YYREEE (reference sequence). CDR3 loop: CASSLAGQLDSPLHF. The CDR3 DNA sequence: TGTGCCAGCAGCTTGGCTGGACAGCTAGATTCACCCCTCCACTTT.

This clonotype was picked up many times. The V and J genes are TRBV6-1 and TRBJ1-6, with 9 bases that match TRBD1. Losses at the gene ends were 3 bases for V and 7 bases for J; bases not matched to a gene: 10. CDR1 MNHNS and CDR2 SASEGT come from the germline V gene. The CDR3 sequence is 17 residues long. Here the CDR3 reads CASSDGVGTGWNSPLHF. CDR3 in DNA: TGTGCCAGCAGTGACGGGGTGGGGACAGGGTGGAATTCACCCCTCCACTTT.

With respect to this clonotype: No DNA is shown, since the ends of the CDR3 on it are uncertain; the CDR3 is the one TCRdb lists. The chain uses TRBV7-8 and TRBJ1-3; the tabulated D call, TRBD1, remains unverified against the DNA. CDR1 and CDR2 from the germline V gene are SGHVS and FQNEAQ. 17 amino acids form the CDR3, both terminal residues included. The CDR3 reads CASTLCASSLLENTIYF.

As for this clonotype: The missing conserved phenylalanine or tryptophan at the end of this CDR3 makes a read error likely. The chain is built from TRBV24-1 and TRBJ1-1; perhaps TRBD1 as D (5 bases). This CDR3 spans 14 amino acids. CDR1 and CDR2 from the germline V gene are KGHDR and SFDVKD. The CDR3 sequence: CASSRDFGGTEAFL. Here the CDR3 DNA reads TGTGCCAGCAGTCGGGACTTCGGGGGGACTGAAGCTTTCCTT.

This clonotype was detected many times. The CDR3, as DNA: TGTGCCAGCAGCGGCGGCAGGAATTCACCCCTCCACTTT. Translation gives CASSGGRNSPLHF. The chain is built from TRBV28 and TRBJ1-6; no definite D call. Looked up from germline, CDR1 is MDHEN and CDR2 is SYDVKM. V lost 6 bases and J 7 bases, leaving 10 bases between the germline ends. This CDR3 spans 13 amino acids. The full variable domain, completed using reference TRBV28 and TRBJ1-6, is DVKVTQSSRYLVKRTGEKVFLECVQDMDHENMFWYRQDPGLGLRLIYFSYDVKMKEKGDIPEGYSVSREKKERFSLILESASTNQTSMYLCASSGGRNSPLHFGNGTRLTVT.

This clonotype has a count of ten or more. The gene calls are TRBV7-9 and TRBJ2-2; 8 bases align to TRBD2. J lost 6 bases, V lost 1 base, and 7 bases had no gene match. Germline values: CDR1 SEHNR, CDR2 FQNEAQ (reference sequence). The CDR3 runs 16 residues. CDR3 coding DNA: TGTGCCAGCAGCTTAGACGGGGGGGCCGGAGCCGGGGAGCTGTTTTTT. Its protein product is CASSLDGGAGAGELFF.

The chain couples TRBV7-9 to TRBJ1-1; a possible D gene is TRBD1 (5 bases). Trimming stripped 5 bases from V and 3 bases from J, with 19 bases between. The CDR3 consists of 16 residues. Germline V gene lookup returns CDR1 SEHNR and CDR2 FQNEAQ (reference sequence). The CDR3 DNA sequence: TGTGCCAGCAGCAAAGCGGGGGGAGGGTACTACACTGAAGCTTTCTTT. Translated, it gives CASSKAGGGYYTEAFF.

On this clonotype itself: This may stem from a read error, because a much larger clone lies one nucleotide away. The rearrangement joins TRBV6-1 to TRBJ2-7; no reliable D call. The length of the CDR3 is 12 residues. Germline V gene data show CDR1 as MNHNS and CDR2 as SASEGT. In nucleotides, the CDR3 is TGTGCCAGCAGTGATACGGGCATCGAGCAGTGCTTC. Protein product: CASSDTGIEQCF.

This clonotype was observed a single time. The chain links TRBV7-3 to TRBJ2-3; 9 bases line up with TRBD2. CDR3 length equals 15 residues. Germline CDR1 is SGHTA and CDR2 is FQGTGA. CDR3 loop: CAFASGVGATDTQYF. CDR3 DNA sequence: TGTGCTTTCGCTAGCGGGGTGGGGGCCACAGATACGCAGTATTTT.

This chain joins TRBV7-9 and TRBJ1-1; no reliable D call. CDR1 and CDR2 (germline): SEHNR, FQNEAQ (reference sequence). The length of the CDR3 is 14 residues. V dropped 5 bases and J dropped 1 base, with 11 bases sitting between them. The CDR3 bases are TGTGCCAGCAGCCCAACAGAGACGAACACTGAAGCTTTCTTT. This codes for CASSPTETNTEAFF.

This rearrangement joins TRBV25-1 to TRBJ1-1; the match to TRBD1 covers 7 bases. This CDR3 has 13 amino acids. The V and J ends lost 8 bases and 1 base, in that order; junction bases with no gene match: 4. Germline CDR1 and CDR2: MGHDK and SYGVNS. The CDR3 DNA is TGTGCCAGCCCACAGGGGAAGAACACTGAAGCTTTCTTT. It yields the protein CASPQGKNTEAFF.

The sample holds many counts of this clonotype. The gene calls are TRBV20-1 and TRBJ1-1, with D maybe TRBD1 (6 bases). Germline V CDR1 and CDR2: DFQATT, SNEGSKA (reference sequence). V lost 7 bases and J 6 bases, leaving 21 bases between the germline ends. The CDR3 is 14 amino acids. CDR3 sequence: CSVRNRVNSAEAFF. As DNA, the CDR3 is TGCAGTGTTCGGAACAGGGTGAACAGTGCTGAAGCTTTCTTT.

The V call is TRBV7-4, the J call TRBJ2-5; 10 bases match TRBD2. The ends lost 8 bases at V and 5 bases at J; junction bases unmatched: 5. CDR1 is SGHVT and CDR2 is SQSDAQ in the germline V gene. The CDR3 contains 13 residues. For the CDR3, the DNA is TGTGCCAGCTCTAGCGGGAGAGACGAGACCCAGTACTTC. Translated, it gives CASSSGRDETQYF.

In regard to this clonotype: At one boundary the junction diverges from the germline segment, which might be a read error. The V and J genes are TRBV19 and TRBJ2-3, with no clear D. Germline loops: CDR1 LNHDA, CDR2 SQIVND (reference sequence). The CDR3 length is 13 residues. The CDR3 loop reads CAISIAGRNTQYF. CDR3 DNA: TGTGCCATTAGTATAGCCGGTCGGAATACGCAGTATTTT. Supplemented by reference TRBV19 and TRBJ2-3, the full variable domain reads DGGITQSPKYLFRKEGQNVTLSCEQNLNHDAMYWYRQDPGQGLRLIYYSQIVNDFQKGDIAEGYSVSREKKESFPLTVTSAQKNPTAFYLCAISIAGRNTQYFGPGTRLTVL.